These 11 T cell receptor beta chains share one sample of origin, sequenced in a study of CD8 T cells in Susac syndrome. The authors reverse transcribed roughly 0.5 to 1 ug RNA with random hexamers. TCRdb re-called the immunoSEQ multiplex PCR reads with MiXCR, one entry per CDR3 protein. Here the sample spans approximately 49,000 distinct CDR3 sequences, 95% being singletons. The sample taken for sequencing was CD8+ T cells from PBMCs. The receptor set was obtained from a human donor with Susac syndrome.

The chain combines TRBV12-5 with TRBJ1-1, with D possibly matching TRBD1 (5 bases). The V and J ends lost 2 bases and 5 bases respectively, with 12 bases between them. This CDR3 region has 14 residues. Germline V gives CDR1 LGHNT, CDR2 FRNRAP. The CDR3: CASGLRGLGTEAFF. In nucleotides, the CDR3 is TGTGCTAGTGGTTTGCGGGGCTTGGGTACTGAAGCTTTCTTT.

The chain combines TRBV18 with TRBJ2-7, with 7 bases fitting TRBD2. This CDR3 has 13 residues. The trim removed 6 bases at V and 3 bases at J, leaving 5 bases unmatched. Germline lookup yields CDR1 KGHSH and CDR2 LQKENI. Here the CDR3 DNA reads TGTGCCAGCTCCCCTTGGGACTACTACGAGCAGTACTTC. This sequence encodes CASSPWDYYEQYF.

The rearrangement joins TRBV5-5 to TRBJ1-2, with a weak D call TRBD1 (6 bases). The CDR3 has 11 amino acids. V lost 4 bases and J 10 bases, leaving 11 bases between the germline ends. Germline CDR1 SGHKS, CDR2 YYEKEE (reference sequence). The CDR3 reads CASSPGHLYTF. DNA of the CDR3: TGTGCCAGCAGCCCGGGACACCTCTACACCTTC.

In nucleotides, the CDR3 is TGTGCCGCTCTTGGGAGGGTGACTGAAGCTTTCTTT. This translates into CAALGRVTEAFF. The rearrangement links TRBV2 to TRBJ1-1; D ambiguous. The germline V gene encodes CDR1 SNHLY and CDR2 FYNNEI. The CDR3 spans 12 residues. Trimming shortened V by 11 bases and J by 5 bases, and 15 bases separated the two germline ends. Full variable domain (missing parts from reference TRBV2 and TRBJ1-1): EPEVTQTPSHQVTQMGQEVILRCVPISNHLYFYWYRQILGQKVEFLVSFYNNEISEKSEIFDDQFSVERPDGSNFTLKIRSTKLEDSAMYFCAALGRVTEAFFGQGTRLTVV.

V is TRBV5-4 and J is TRBJ1-1; 9 bases match TRBD1. J lost 5 bases, V lost 3 bases, and 2 bases had no gene match. The CDR3 runs 13 residues. CDR1 SGHNT and CDR2 YYREEE come from the germline V gene (reference sequence). The CDR3 reads CASSSQGATEAFF. CDR3 coding DNA: TGTGCCAGCAGCTCACAGGGGGCTACTGAAGCTTTCTTT.

The gene calls are TRBV20-1 and TRBJ1-1; no reliable D call. The germline V and J ends were trimmed by 0 bases and 6 bases, with 5 bases remaining between them. The CDR3 contains 11 residues. Germline CDR1 and CDR2: DFQATT and SNEGSKA (reference sequence). The DNA of the CDR3 is TGCAGTGCTAGAGATACCCCTGAAGCTTTCTTT. This codes for CSARDTPEAFF.

This clonotype was counted once. This rearrangement joins TRBV27 to TRBJ1-1; possible D gene TRBD1, 5 bases. The CDR3 length is 13 residues. Germline CDR1 reads MNHEY; CDR2 reads SMNVEV (reference sequence). With 5 bases removed from V and 8 bases from J, the gap between germline ends came to 15 bases. CDR3 in amino acids: CASSPGPNSEAFF. The DNA of the CDR3 is TGTGCCAGCAGTCCGGGACCTAACTCCGAAGCTTTCTTT.

V is TRBV27 and J is TRBJ2-1; 11 nucleotides agree with TRBD2. Germline V gene lookup returns CDR1 MNHEY and CDR2 SMNVEV (reference sequence). J gave up 2 bases and V 10 bases, and 13 bases lay outside the gene matches. There are 17 residues in the CDR3. The CDR3, as DNA: TGTGCCATCGCCCCCGGGGATAGCGGGGGGGCCTACAATGAGCAGTTCTTC. It translates to CAIAPGDSGGAYNEQFF.

The chain recombines TRBV28 with TRBJ2-7; possible D gene TRBD1, 5 bases. The ends were cut back, 6 bases at V and 4 bases at J, with 16 bases in the middle. This CDR3 spans 14 amino acids. CDR1 MDHEN and CDR2 SYDVKM come from the germline V gene. The CDR3 spells CASRVGHPIYEQYF. CDR3 sequence (DNA): TGTGCCAGCAGGGTTGGACACCCAATTTACGAGCAGTACTTC.

This chain connects TRBV19 to TRBJ1-5, with D possibly being TRBD1 (5 bases). V was shortened by 3 bases and J by 0 bases, with 12 bases between the two germline ends. This CDR3 spans 16 amino acids. In germline, CDR1 is LNHDA, CDR2 SQIVND (reference sequence). The CDR3, as DNA: TGTGCCAGTAGTATTAGTGGGGCATTTAGCAATCAGCCCCAGCATTTT. Amino acid sequence: CASSISGAFSNQPQHF. The entire variable domain, with the rest obtained from reference TRBV19 and TRBJ1-5, is as follows: DGGITQSPKYLFRKEGQNVTLSCEQNLNHDAMYWYRQDPGQGLRLIYYSQIVNDFQKGDIAEGYSVSREKKESFPLTVTSAQKNPTAFYLCASSISGAFSNQPQHFGDGTRLSIL.

The chain uses TRBV12-3 or TRBV12-4 and TRBJ1-5; TRBD1 matches at 7 bases. V trimming: 5 bases; J trimming: 7 bases; junction bases outside the gene matches: 2. The CDR3 consists of 12 residues. The CDR3, as DNA: TGTGCCAGCAGTGGGACAGTCCAGCCCCAGCATTTT. It codes for CASSGTVQPQHF.